The next 14 T cell receptor beta chains were all read from a single sample in a study of blood T cell repertoires in COVID-19. Sequenced by immunoSEQ multiplex PCR; TCRdb stores in-frame clones only, minus some. Of about 49,000 clones listed, 85% to 90% were seen once; the top ten hold 10% to 15%. The material sequenced was peripheral blood. The receptor source for this set is a man aged 80 or over with acute or convalescent COVID-19.

V is TRBV5-5 and J is TRBJ1-5; TRBD1 aligns across 10 bases. Germline CDR1 reads SGHKS; CDR2 reads YYEKEE (reference sequence). Trimming took 4 bases from V and 2 from J; bases not matched to a gene: 12. The CDR3 totals 18 residues. The CDR3 loop is CASSLGAPGTGGNQPQHF. The CDR3 DNA reads as TGTGCCAGCAGCCTCGGCGCCCCCGGGACAGGGGGCAATCAGCCCCAGCATTTT.

This chain joins TRBV29-1 and TRBJ1-1; D might be TRBD1 (6 bases). CDR3 length equals 14 residues. CDR1 and CDR2 from the germline V gene are SQVTM and ANQGSEA. V was shortened by 4 bases and J by 3 bases, with 15 bases between the two germline ends. CDR3 amino acids: CSVGGARGDTEAFF. The CDR3 bases are TGCAGCGTTGGAGGCGCCAGGGGTGACACTGAAGCTTTCTTT.

The chain recombines TRBV5-1 with TRBJ1-1; D is uncertain. Germline V lookup: CDR1 SGHRS, CDR2 YFSETQ. This CDR3 comprises 13 residues. Trimming left V 5 bases short and J 4 bases short, with 12 bases between. The CDR3, as DNA: TGCGCCAGCAGTAACGGGAGATTCACTGAAGCTTTCTTT. Amino acids: CASSNGRFTEAFF. Based on the CDR3 plus reference TRBV5-1 and TRBJ1-1, the full variable domain is KAGVTQTPRYLIKTRGQQVTLSCSPISGHRSVSWYQQTPGQGLQFLFEYFSETQRNKGNFPGRFSGRQFSNSRSEMNVSTLELGDSALYLCASSNGRFTEAFFGQGTRLTVV.

J is TRBJ1-1 and V is TRBV5-3, with 9 positions matching TRBD1. TRBV5-3 counts as an open reading frame of uncertain function. The CDR3 is 18 residues long. J gave up 0 bases and V 4 bases, and 13 bases lay outside the gene matches. CDR3 region: CARSRDRDLARMNTEAFF. In nucleotides, the CDR3 is TGTGCCAGAAGCCGGGACAGGGACCTAGCCAGGATGAACACTGAAGCTTTCTTT.

The V and J genes are TRBV6-1 and TRBJ2-4, with D possibly being TRBD2 (5 bases). The CDR3 totals 19 residues. CDR1 is MNHNS, CDR2 SASEGT, per germline. Between the trimmed V and J ends, which lost 2 bases and 0 bases, there was a span of 20 bases. The DNA of the CDR3 is TGTGCCAGCAGTGAAAGTTTGGGTCGGGCGGGCCTAGCCAAAAACATTCAGTACTTC. Encoded protein: CASSESLGRAGLAKNIQYF.

DNA for the CDR3: TGTGCCAGCTCACCCTCCAGGGGTAAGGGCACTGAAGCTTTCTTT. This codes for CASSPSRGKGTEAFF. This chain links TRBV18 with TRBJ1-1; possibly TRBD1 for D (6 bases). V lost 3 bases and J 4 bases, leaving 15 bases between the germline ends. CDR1 is KGHSH and CDR2 is LQKENI in the germline V gene. The CDR3 sequence is 15 residues long.

This chain joins TRBV5-1 and TRBJ1-4, with D hard to call. CDR3 length: 14 residues. Trimming shortened V by 0 bases and J by 3 bases, and 6 bases separated the two germline ends. Germline CDR1 is SGHRS and CDR2 is YFSETQ. DNA for the CDR3: TGCGCCAGCAGCTTGGACAGTTCTAATGAAAAACTGTTTTTT. It translates to CASSLDSSNEKLFF.

The chain employs TRBV15 and TRBJ1-1, with no clear D. The V gene lost 3 bases and the J gene lost 0 bases, with 8 bases spanning the gap. The CDR3 length is 14 residues. Germline CDR1 is LNHNV and CDR2 is YYDKDF (reference sequence). CDR3 DNA sequence: TGTGCCACCAGCAGGCAATACATGAACACTGAAGCTTTCTTT. Amino acids: CATSRQYMNTEAFF.

The chain employs TRBV6-6 and TRBJ2-5; 9 nucleotides match TRBD2. V trimming: 5 bases; J trimming: 5 bases; junction bases outside the gene matches: 9. From germline, CDR1 is MNHNY and CDR2 SVGAGI (reference sequence). CDR3 length: 15 residues. CDR3 in amino acids: CASSLGTSRPETQYF. CDR3 nucleotides: TGTGCCAGCAGTCTTGGGACTAGCCGTCCGGAGACCCAGTACTTC.

The chain uses TRBV10-3 and TRBJ1-4; D is perhaps TRBD1 (5 bases). Germline V CDR1 and CDR2: ENHRY, SYGVKD. CDR3 length equals 14 residues. Trimming removed 6 bases at V and 1 base at J, with 9 bases between. CDR3 bases: TGTGCCATCAGGGAGGGGAGAACTAATGAAAAACTGTTTTTT. The encoded protein is CAIREGRTNEKLFF.

The chain carries TRBV27 and TRBJ2-1; 7 nucleotides agree with TRBD1. Germline assignment: CDR1 MNHEY and CDR2 SMNVEV (reference sequence). CDR3 length: 15 amino acids. The J segment lost 6 bases and the V segment lost 5 bases, leaving 10 bases of the junction unmatched. The CDR3 loop is CASSGRQGTFNEQFF. CDR3 coding DNA: TGTGCCAGCAGTGGACGACAGGGAACCTTCAATGAGCAGTTCTTC.

CDR3 in DNA: TGTGCCAGCAGCTTGGCCTGGGGGGGGCCTGGAAACACCATATATTTT. This codes for CASSLAWGGPGNTIYF. V gene TRBV5-5 combines with J gene TRBJ1-3, with a tentative D call TRBD1 (6 bases). Germline loops: CDR1 SGHKS, CDR2 YYEKEE (reference sequence). This CDR3 comprises 16 residues. Trimming removed 0 bases from V and 2 bases from J, with 12 bases in between.

The chain is built from TRBV7-2 and TRBJ1-5; TRBD1 is a possible D gene (6 bases). V was pared by 4 bases and J by 7 bases, with 11 bases between. Germline loops: CDR1 SGHTA, CDR2 FQGNSA. The CDR3 runs 13 residues. The CDR3 sequence: CASSSPQGQPQHF. In DNA, the CDR3 is TGTGCCAGCAGCTCGCCGCAGGGGCAGCCCCAGCATTTT.

The chain is built from TRBV28 and TRBJ2-7; a weak D match, TRBD1 (6 bases). The V and J ends lost 1 base and 3 bases respectively, with 10 bases between them. CDR3 length: 14 residues. Germline-derived CDR1 and CDR2 are MDHEN and SYDVKM. The CDR3: CASSLSGQLYEQYF. CDR3 nucleotide sequence: TGTGCCAGCAGTTTATCGGGACAACTCTACGAGCAGTACTTC.